This T cell receptor (beta chain) was observed in a study of siplizumab effects on memory and regulatory T cells. Study-wide results and caveats: Naive T cells were seemingly more diverse than memory cells, and major contributions to the alloresponse seemed to be made by them.

The study assayed 100,000 or so TCR templates per sample. The assay was immunoSEQ multiplex PCR, and TCRdb's table has in-frame clones only and misses some. The profile covers 87,000 or so clones, with more than 80% appearing a single time and about 16% taken by the ten largest. Details on this clone: The antigen is not known.

The clonotype originates from a human donor in good health. The sample was CD4+ T cells sorted from blood.

Here the CDR3 reads CASSQGLAGSTDTQYF. The CDR3 bases are TGTGCCAGCAGCCAAGGACTAGCGGGTAGCACAGATACGCAGTATTTT. The chain joins TRBV4-2 to TRBJ2-3; 10 nucleotides agree with TRBD2. CDR3 length equals 16 residues. V shed 1 base, J shed 0 bases, and the junction held 1 base outside the gene matches. Looked up from germline, CDR1 is LGHNA and CDR2 is YNFKEQ.